This TCR beta chain was sequenced for a study of CD8+ T cells in alopecia areata. The germline V gene encodes CDR1 MGHDK and CDR2 SYGVNS. V shed 1 base, J shed 6 bases, and the junction held 3 bases outside the gene matches. The CDR3 extends over 14 amino acids. Extracted RNA was reverse transcribed into cDNA, the sequencing template. The table came from immunoSEQ multiplex PCR; TCRdb's copy has only in-frame clones and leaves some out. The sample consists of approximately 120,000 clones, around 45% of them appearing once. From alopecia areata patients, lesional scalp punch biopsies and peripheral blood were collected. The researchers isolated CD4+ and CD8+ T cells from PBMCs by sorting.

V is TRBV25-1 and J is TRBJ1-5; 7 bases are a match to TRBD1. Specimen: NKG2D-low CD8+ T cells sorted from blood. The receptor was isolated from a human donor with alopecia areata. The CDR3 region has the DNA TGTGCCAGCAGTGAATCACAGGGGCTTCAGCCCCAGCATTTT. Protein product: CASSESQGLQPQHF.